What follows is one T cell receptor beta chain and its context. Which antigen it targets is not known. No quality values exist for individual bases; no much larger clone is one base distant. From its cysteine to its phenylalanine, the CDR3 spans 14 amino acids. Just the 42-base CDR3 DNA is kept, in frame starting at base 1. V was cut back by 5 bases and J by 2 bases, leaving a gap of 13 bases between them. From a lookup of the germline V gene (reference sequence), CDR1 and CDR2 are MNHNY and SVGAGI. The sample is drawn from a study of T cells in Graves' hyperthyroidism and ophthalmopathy (dated by TCRdb to between 2018 and 2021). With regard to the full study: To identify TCR V-J signatures that set the groups apart, the researchers used a discovery cohort of approximately 98 patients, made up of 40 to 45 with Graves' ophthalmopathy and 57 with stable Graves' hyperthyroidism. An independent validation cohort of about 20 hyperthyroidism patients and over 15 patients who later progressed to ophthalmopathy tested prospective prediction of ophthalmopathy. The roughly 94 discovery patients were randomly divided into training and test sets at a 7:3 ratio. Thyroid tissue and blood T-cell repertoires from six Graves' hyperthyroidism patients were also compared in the study. Following sampling, methimazole starting at 30 mg daily was given to hyperthyroidism patients, and high-dose intravenous methylprednisolone was given to ophthalmopathy patients. The paper reports TCR Vbeta CDR3 sequencing of 135 peripheral blood samples: under 45 ophthalmopathy, fewer than 80 hyperthyroidism and approximately 17 progressor patients.

Exclusion was applied to patients with uncontrolled infections, other autoimmune diseases, pregnancy or lactation. Diagnoses were established on the basis of clinical symptoms, serum thyroxine and TRAb, thyroid ultrasound, and orbital computed tomography. Trizol reagent was used to extract total RNA, and RNA quality was then checked on an Agilent 2100 Bioanalyzer. Overall study results and their limits: In validation, the model predicted progression to ophthalmopathy a median of about 5.9 months before onset, with approximately 71% sensitivity and 72.22% specificity. Most expanded thyroid clonotypes (frequency above 0.001) were also detected in blood, suggesting blood repertoires may reflect thyroid immune responses. Ophthalmopathy was separated from stable hyperthyroidism by a 13 V-J signature model, with around 88% sensitivity and approximately 81% specificity obtained in cross-validation and 80%/75% obtained in testing. No statistical method was used to set the sample size in advance, and investigators knew the group allocation.

The TCR beta CDR3 regions were amplified from the RNA transcripts. A first-round RT-PCR of the TCR CDR3 used the HTBI primer set with the Qiagen OneStep RT-PCR kit. A second multiplex PCR round built the libraries, followed by size selection and purification. The libraries were sequenced on an Illumina HiSeq2000 using paired-end 100 bp reads. As for the original processing: SOAPnuke was used to process the raw data, removing reads that contained adapters or uncalled bases, had a mean Phred below 15, or lacked an exact match to the constant primer or identifier. COPE v1.2.5 was used to merge the high-quality paired reads, and each unique nucleotide sequence was defined as a clonotype. MiTCR v1.1 was used to align the clonotypes against IMGT TRBV, TRBD and TRBJ reference segments. The analysis included only V-J combinations with a frequency above 0.0001, which together covered about 99% of the repertoires. A TCS score was defined as the ratio of F50 (clonal expansion) to E x V (chaos), with BLOSUM62-based TCRdist applied between CDR3 peptides within each V-J. Welch's t-statistics and random forest reduced roughly 500 V-J features to roughly 13, which were used in a naive Bayes classifier (R e1071). The similarity between thyroid and blood repertoires was quantified using the Morisita-Horn index. Using fastp at Q25 and MiXCR, TCRdb reprocessed the public reads and kept productive beta chains. Each CDR3 protein appears once, grouped with its most common genes and DNA. What appears here as the V and J calls and clone size reflects TCRdb's work, not the paper's. The sample profile shows about 640,000 distinct CDR3 sequences; 45% of them were found once. The ten largest make up 7% to 7.5% of the sample.

The chain employs TRBV6-6 and TRBJ2-7; the D gene is possibly TRBD1 or TRBD2, each agreeing over 5 bases. The TCR originated in an adult man with Graves' disease, either hyperthyroidism or ophthalmopathy (not recorded which). The sequencing sample was made of peripheral blood or thyroid tissue (not recorded which). The DNA reads as follows: TGTGCCAGCAGTCCCCGGGACCGAACCTACGAGCAGTACTTC. The encoded protein is CASSPRDRTYEQYF.